The 18 T cell receptor beta chains below all came from one sample that was sequenced in a study of shared clonotypes between healthy human individuals. Sequencing used immunoSEQ multiplex PCR; TCRdb keeps in-frame clones, though not all of them. The table shows 2 million to 2.5 million clones, with 95% occurring only once. The sample consisted of naive CD4+ T cells sorted from blood. Subset specified: CD45RA+ positively selected. These TCRs come from a man younger than 35 in good health.

The V and J genes are TRBV4-1 and TRBJ2-6, with D uncertain. Germline CDR1 MGHRA, CDR2 YSYEKL. V was pared by 4 bases and J by 2 bases, with 6 bases between. The CDR3 totals 14 residues. CDR3 DNA: TGCGCCAGCAGCCTTCAAACTGGGGCCAACGTCCTGACTTTC. Its protein product is CASSLQTGANVLTF.

The chain combines TRBV25-1 with TRBJ1-4; the D is unclear. The length of the CDR3 is 15 residues. Looked up from germline, CDR1 is MGHDK and CDR2 is SYGVNS. Trimming took 3 bases from V and 7 from J, leaving 15 bases between them. The CDR3 region has the DNA TGTGCCAGCAGTGAGGGCATTGTGTCAGCTGAAAAACTGTTTTTT. This sequence encodes CASSEGIVSAEKLFF.

The rearrangement uses TRBV11-3 and TRBJ2-1; D unclear. V lost 4 bases, J lost 3 bases, and 4 bases lay in between. There are 12 residues in the CDR3. Per germline, CDR1 SGHNT and CDR2 YENEEA. Here the CDR3 reads CASSSYYNEQFF. The CDR3 DNA reads TGTGCCAGCAGCTCCTACTACAATGAGCAGTTCTTC.

The chain links TRBV27 to TRBJ2-7, with TRBD1 matching 12 bases. J was trimmed by 7 bases and V by 5 bases; bases with no gene match: 15. The CDR3 spans 17 residues. CDR1 is MNHEY, CDR2 SMNVEV, per germline (reference sequence). This chain's CDR3 is CASSPNRLRDRGREQYF. The CDR3 DNA reads as TGTGCCAGCAGTCCGAACCGCCTCCGGGACAGGGGGCGGGAGCAGTACTTC.

This chain uses TRBV4-1 with TRBJ1-5; D is perhaps TRBD1 (6 bases). The CDR3 has 14 amino acids. V lost 4 bases and J 3 bases, leaving 10 bases between the germline ends. The germline V gene encodes CDR1 MGHRA and CDR2 YSYEKL. CDR3 DNA: TGCGCCAGCAGCCTGACAGGAACCAATCAGCCCCAGCATTTT. It translates to CASSLTGTNQPQHF.

The rearrangement uses TRBV7-9 and TRBJ2-5; no firm D call. Germline CDR1 is SEHNR and CDR2 is FQNEAQ (reference sequence). V lost 1 base to trimming and J lost 6 bases, with 6 bases between them. This CDR3 has 12 amino acids. The CDR3 protein is CASSLESQTQYF. The CDR3 coding sequence is TGTGCCAGCAGCTTAGAGTCACAGACCCAGTACTTC.

The rearrangement uses TRBV9 and TRBJ1-2; D is uncertain. The V gene lost 0 bases and the J gene lost 8 bases, with 14 bases spanning the gap. The germline CDR1 and CDR2 sequences are SGDLS and YYNGEE. The CDR3 runs to 14 residues. The CDR3 sequence: CASSVGPGSDGYTF. CDR3 nucleotide sequence: TGTGCCAGCAGCGTAGGGCCGGGCAGCGACGGCTACACCTTC. Variable domain in full (rest from reference TRBV9 and TRBJ1-2): DSGVTQTPKHLITATGQRVTLRCSPRSGDLSVYWYQQSLDQGLQFLIQYYNGEERAKGNILERFSAQQFPDLHSELNLSSLELGDSALYFCASSVGPGSDGYTFGSGTRLTVV.

V is TRBV7-9 and J is TRBJ2-7, with TRBD1 matching 9 bases. Germline V gives CDR1 SEHNR, CDR2 FQNEAQ (reference sequence). This CDR3 has 15 residues. V shed 6 bases, J shed 1 base, and the junction held 7 bases outside the gene matches. This CDR3 reads CASRRTGGASYEQYF. The CDR3 DNA sequence: TGTGCCAGCAGACGTACAGGGGGCGCATCCTACGAGCAGTACTTC.

The chain has TRBV30 and TRBJ1-5; maybe TRBD1 (6 bases). The germline V gene encodes CDR1 GTSNPN and CDR2 SVGIG (reference sequence). V gave up 5 bases and J gave up 7 bases, with 18 bases separating them. This CDR3 contains 14 residues. The CDR3 spells CAWSQGGSWQPQHF. DNA for the CDR3: TGTGCCTGGTCACAGGGTGGCAGCTGGCAGCCCCAGCATTTT.

The chain joins TRBV4-1 to TRBJ1-5, with 8 bases fitting TRBD1. The V gene's germline CDR1 is MGHRA and CDR2 YSYEKL. This CDR3 has 14 residues. Trimming cost V 4 bases and J 9 bases; bases outside gene matches: 8. CDR3 in amino acids: CASSPGQAIGPQHF. DNA for the CDR3: TGCGCCAGCAGCCCGGGACAGGCAATCGGGCCCCAGCATTTT.

The rearrangement uses TRBV2 and TRBJ2-3, with a weak D call TRBD2 (5 bases). Germline CDR1 is SNHLY and CDR2 is FYNNEI. With 0 bases removed from V and 0 bases from J, the gap between germline ends came to 7 bases. This CDR3 is 15 amino acids long. The CDR3 here is CASSEARGSTDTQYF. The CDR3 region has the DNA TGTGCCAGCAGTGAAGCGCGCGGGAGCACAGATACGCAGTATTTT.

The chain carries TRBV30 and TRBJ1-1, with 10 nucleotides matching TRBD1. CDR1 and CDR2 from the germline V gene are GTSNPN and SVGIG (reference sequence). The CDR3 consists of 16 residues. V trimming: 4 bases; J trimming: 3 bases; junction bases outside the gene matches: 11. CDR3: CAWILRDRGRYTEAFF. The CDR3 DNA reads TGTGCCTGGATCCTACGGGACAGGGGCCGATACACTGAAGCTTTCTTT. Full variable domain (outside the CDR3, taken from reference TRBV30 and TRBJ1-1): SQTIHQWPATLVQPVGSPLSLECTVEGTSNPNLYWYRQAAGRGLQLLFYSVGIGQISSEVPQNLSASRPQDRQFILSSKKLLLSDSGFYLCAWILRDRGRYTEAFFGQGTRLTVV.

The chain links TRBV19 to TRBJ1-4; the match to TRBD1 covers 9 bases. V was clipped by 6 bases and J by 7 bases; unmatched bases: 9. The CDR3 is made up of 15 amino acids. The V gene's germline CDR1 is LNHDA and CDR2 SQIVND (reference sequence). The CDR3 region has the DNA TGTGCCAGTAGCCGAACCGGGACAGGGCTTGAAAAACTGTTTTTT. It codes for CASSRTGTGLEKLFF.

Details on this clone: This sample includes further DNA sequences coding for the same CDR3. V is TRBV5-4 and J is TRBJ2-7; possible D gene TRBD1, 6 bases. The V gene lost 0 bases and the J gene lost 3 bases, with 10 bases spanning the gap. Germline V CDR1 and CDR2: SGHNT, YYREEE (reference sequence). This CDR3 region has 14 residues. In nucleotides, the CDR3 is TGTGCCAGCAGCTTGGCAGGGGATAGCTACGAGCAGTACTTC. Translation: CASSLAGDSYEQYF. The full variable domain, its missing parts supplied by reference TRBV5-4 and TRBJ2-7, is ETGVTQSPTHLIKTRGQQVTLRCSSQSGHNTVSWYQQALGQGPQFIFQYYREEENGRGNFPPRFSGLQFPNYSSELNVNALELDDSALYLCASSLAGDSYEQYFGPGTRLTVT.

The chain couples TRBV5-1 to TRBJ2-7, with no clear D. Per the germline V gene, CDR1 is SGHRS and CDR2 is YFSETQ. The CDR3 runs to 13 residues. V was shortened by 2 bases and J by 2 bases, with 8 bases between the two germline ends. This chain's CDR3 is CASSFERTYEQYF. The CDR3 region has the DNA TGCGCCAGCAGCTTCGAACGTACCTACGAGCAGTACTTC.

The CDR3 nucleotides read TGTGCCAGTGGGGTATATAATTCACCCCTCCACTTT. The encoded protein is CASGVYNSPLHF. The chain carries TRBV19 and TRBJ1-6; D gene ambiguous. The ends were cut back, 8 bases at V and 4 bases at J, with 6 bases in the middle. Germline V gene sequence: CDR1 LNHDA, CDR2 SQIVND (reference sequence). The CDR3 runs to 12 residues.

The rearrangement joins TRBV5-4 to TRBJ2-7; 10 bases agree with TRBD1. Germline CDR1 and CDR2: SGHNT and YYREEE (reference sequence). V lost 2 bases to trimming and J lost 2 bases; unmatched junction nucleotides: 4. CDR3 length equals 15 residues. The CDR3 is CASSLPGTGAYEQYF. As DNA, the CDR3 is TGTGCCAGCAGCTTACCCGGGACAGGGGCCTACGAGCAGTACTTC.

In regard to this clone: Other DNA sequences in this sample translate to the same CDR3. The CDR3 region has the DNA TGTGCCAGCTCACCACCAGGAGATCAGCCCCAGCATTTT. It encodes CASSPPGDQPQHF. The chain carries TRBV18 and TRBJ1-5; D gene unclear. The germline CDR1 and CDR2 sequences are KGHSH and LQKENI. V lost 0 bases to trimming and J lost 5 bases, with 5 bases between them. The CDR3 runs 13 residues.